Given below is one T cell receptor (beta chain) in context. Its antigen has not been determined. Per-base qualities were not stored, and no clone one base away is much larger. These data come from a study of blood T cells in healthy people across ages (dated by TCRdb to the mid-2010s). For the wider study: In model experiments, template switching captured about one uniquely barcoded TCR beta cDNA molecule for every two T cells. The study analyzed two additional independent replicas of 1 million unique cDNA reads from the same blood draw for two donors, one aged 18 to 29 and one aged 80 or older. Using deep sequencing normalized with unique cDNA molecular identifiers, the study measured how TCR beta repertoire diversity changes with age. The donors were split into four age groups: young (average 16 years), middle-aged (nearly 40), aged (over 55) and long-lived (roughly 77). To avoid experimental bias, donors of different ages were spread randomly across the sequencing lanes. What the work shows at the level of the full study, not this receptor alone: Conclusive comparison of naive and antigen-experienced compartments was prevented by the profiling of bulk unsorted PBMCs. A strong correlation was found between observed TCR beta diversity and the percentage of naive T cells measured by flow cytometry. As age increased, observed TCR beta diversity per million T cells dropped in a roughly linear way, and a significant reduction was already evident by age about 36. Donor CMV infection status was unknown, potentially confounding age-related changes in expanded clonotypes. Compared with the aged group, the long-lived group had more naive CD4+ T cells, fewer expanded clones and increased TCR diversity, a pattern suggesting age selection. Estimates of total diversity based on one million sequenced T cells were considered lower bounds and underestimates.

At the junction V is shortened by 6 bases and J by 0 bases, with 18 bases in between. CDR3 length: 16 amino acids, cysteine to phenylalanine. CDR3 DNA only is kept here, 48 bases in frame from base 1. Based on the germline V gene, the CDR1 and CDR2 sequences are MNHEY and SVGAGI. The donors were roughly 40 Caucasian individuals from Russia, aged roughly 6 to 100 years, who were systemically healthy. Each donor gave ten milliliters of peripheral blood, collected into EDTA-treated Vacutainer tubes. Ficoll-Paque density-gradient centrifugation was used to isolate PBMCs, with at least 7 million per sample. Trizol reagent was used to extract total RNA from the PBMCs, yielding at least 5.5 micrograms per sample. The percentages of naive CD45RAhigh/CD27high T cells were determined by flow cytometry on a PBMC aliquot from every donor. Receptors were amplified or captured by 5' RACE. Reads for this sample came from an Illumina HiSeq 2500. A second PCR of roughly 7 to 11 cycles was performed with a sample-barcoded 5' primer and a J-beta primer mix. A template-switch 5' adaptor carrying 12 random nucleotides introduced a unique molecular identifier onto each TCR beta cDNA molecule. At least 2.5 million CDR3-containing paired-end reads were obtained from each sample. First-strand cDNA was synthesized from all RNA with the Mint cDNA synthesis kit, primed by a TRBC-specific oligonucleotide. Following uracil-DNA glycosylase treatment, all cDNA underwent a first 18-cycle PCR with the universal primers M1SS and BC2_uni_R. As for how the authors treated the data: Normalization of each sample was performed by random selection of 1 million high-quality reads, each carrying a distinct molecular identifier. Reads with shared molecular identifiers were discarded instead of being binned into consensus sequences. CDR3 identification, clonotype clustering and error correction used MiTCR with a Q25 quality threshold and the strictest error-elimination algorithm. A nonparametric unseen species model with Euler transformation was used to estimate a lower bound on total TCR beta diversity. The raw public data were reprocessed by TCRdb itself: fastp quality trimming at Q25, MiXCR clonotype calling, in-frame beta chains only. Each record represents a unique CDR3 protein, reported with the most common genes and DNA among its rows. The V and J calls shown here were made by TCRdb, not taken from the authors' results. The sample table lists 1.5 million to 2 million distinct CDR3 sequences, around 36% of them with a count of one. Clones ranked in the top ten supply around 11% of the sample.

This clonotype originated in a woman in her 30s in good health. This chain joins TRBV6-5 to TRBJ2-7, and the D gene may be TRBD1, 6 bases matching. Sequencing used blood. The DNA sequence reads TGTGCCAGCAGCCCCTCGACAGGATCCGTCTCCTACGAGCAGTACTTC. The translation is CASSPSTGSVSYEQYF.